These T cell receptor beta chains were read from a single sample in a study of Ad26.COV2.S vaccination and SARS-CoV-2 variants. The table came from immunoSEQ multiplex PCR; TCRdb's copy has only in-frame clones and leaves some out. Of 350,000 to 450,000 clones in the sample, roughly 85% were seen once. Sample: peripheral blood, taken in a trial of Ad26.COV2.S vaccine versus placebo. These receptors all come from a person between 18 and 65 years old who received the Ad26.COV2.S COVID-19 vaccine or a placebo. The CDR3 runs from the conserved cysteine through the conserved F or W. A D gene is named only where the DNA matches it firmly. Clone size is shown for a subset of rows, as once, few, many or a class of expanded clone.

>TRBJ2-2|-|TRBV30|-
TGTGCCTGGAGTACCGGGACAAACACCGGGGAGCTGTTTTTT
CAWSTGTNTGELFF
>TRBJ1-3|-|TRBV7-8|-
TGTGCCAGCAGCTTAGGGGCCGGGTTTTGGGGCTCTGGAAACACCATATATTTT
CASSLGAGFWGSGNTIYF
>TRBJ2-1|-|TRBV15|-
TGTGCCACCAGCAGAGATGAGGGGCAGCAGTTCTTC
CATSRDEGQQFF
>TRBJ2-5|-|TRBV5-1|TRBD2
TGCGCCAGCAGGCAGACTAGCGGGAGGGAAGAGACCCAGTACTTC
CASRQTSGREETQYF
>TRBJ2-7|once|TRBV5-1|-
TGCGCCAGCAGCTTTGGGACGGGGACCTACGAGCAGTACTTC
CASSFGTGTYEQYF
>TRBJ2-1|-|TRBV14|TRBD2
TGTGCCAGCAGCCAAGGATGGGACTATCCGATTCAGTTCTTC
CASSQGWDYPIQFF
>TRBJ1-1|-|TRBV4-3|-
TGCGCCAGCAGCCAGATGGGGCGGGGGCGAATTACTGAAGCTTTCTTT
CASSQMGRGRITEAFF
>TRBJ1-6|-|TRBV7-8|-
TGTGCCAGCAGCTTAGTTCGGGGGAACAATTCACCCCTCCACTTT
CASSLVRGNNSPLHF
>TRBJ2-2|once|TRBV7-2|-
TGTGCCAGCAGCTTCTTAGAGACCGGGGAGCTGTTTTTT
CASSFLETGELFF
>TRBJ2-2|-|TRBV6-1|TRBD2
TGTGCCAGCAGTGGTCCAGCGGGGGGCCTTGGGAACACCGGGGAGCTGTTTTTT
CASSGPAGGLGNTGELFF
>TRBJ2-2|few|TRBV30|TRBD1
TGTGCCCGAGGGACAGGGGTGACCACCGGGGAGCTGTTTTTT
CARGTGVTTGELFF
>TRBJ1-3|-|TRBV11-2|-
TGTGCCAGCAGCTTAGTCCAACACTCTGGAAACACCATATATTTT
CASSLVQHSGNTIYF
>TRBJ2-5|-|TRBV9|-
TGTGCCAGCAGCGTAGGTGGCAGCAGACAAGAGACCCAGTACTTC
CASSVGGSRQETQYF
>TRBJ2-7|-|TRBV3-1/TRBV3-2|-
TGTGCCAGCAGCCAAGATCCCACCACTTTCTACGAGCAGTACTTC
CASSQDPTTFYEQYF
>TRBJ1-1|-|TRBV11-2|-
TGTGCCAGCAGCAACAGACAGGTGAACACTGAAGCTTTCTTT
CASSNRQVNTEAFF